This T cell receptor beta chain was retrieved from a study of blood T cell repertoires in COVID-19. Study details: From the United States, Italy and Spain came samples of acute and convalescent COVID-19. From T cells, B-cell-depleted T cells, or PBMCs came the material, which was cDNA or gDNA.

Authors' data handling: Reference gene primer amplification gave nucleated cell count estimates. Profiling relied on immunoSEQ multiplex PCR, and the TCRdb table lists in-frame clones only, not all of them. For V, J and clone size, that table is used; D and trimming come from the DNA. The data contain 43,000 or so clones, over 80% of them singletons. The ends lost 3 bases at V and 10 bases at J; junction bases unmatched: 14. There are 16 residues in the CDR3. Germline V CDR1 and CDR2: SGDLS, YYNGEE. The sample consisted of peripheral blood. This clonotype originated in a man aged 60 to 69 with active COVID-19. This chain joins TRBV9 and TRBJ2-1, with TRBD2 matching over 9 bases. As DNA, the CDR3 is TGTGCCAGCAGCGGACTCTTAGCGGGGGTCCCTTACGAGCAGTTCTTC. It specifies CASSGLLAGVPYEQFF.